One sample yielded the 8 T cell receptor beta chains listed below, sequenced in a study of shared clonotypes between healthy human individuals. The repertoire was sequenced with immunoSEQ multiplex PCR; TCRdb's copy has only in-frame clones and lacks some. Of over a million clones listed, about 70% are singletons. The specimen was memory CD4+ T cells sorted from blood. The subset here: CD45RA-negative fraction. These receptors were obtained from a man between 18 and 29 years old in good health.

The rearrangement uses TRBV4-1 and TRBJ2-7, with a possible D match to TRBD2 (5 bases). This CDR3 is built from 14 residues. The V gene's germline CDR1 is MGHRA and CDR2 YSYEKL. Trimming stripped 8 bases from V and 2 bases from J, with 16 bases between. The CDR3 nucleotides are TGCGCCAGCTCTCCGATACAGCGGACCTACGAGCAGTACTTC. Translated, it gives CASSPIQRTYEQYF.

This clone was found once. A much larger clone differs by one base, so this may be a read error. V gene TRBV5-8 combines with J gene TRBJ1-2; D unresolved. CDR3 length: 11 amino acids. V lost 3 bases and J lost 2, with 2 bases in between. The V gene's germline CDR1 is SGHTS and CDR2 YDEGEE. The DNA for the CDR3 is TGTGCCAGCAGCTCGAACTATGGCTACACCTTC. Translating it yields CASSSNYGYTF.

This rearrangement joins TRBV7-9 to TRBJ2-2, with 8 nucleotides matching TRBD2. Germline V lookup: CDR1 SEHNR, CDR2 FQNEAQ (reference sequence). This CDR3 comprises 12 residues. The CDR3 region is CAQAGGTGELFF. The CDR3 nucleotides read TGTGCTCAGGCGGGGGGCACCGGGGAGCTGTTTTTT.

Note on this clone: The identical CDR3 is also encoded by other nucleotide sequences in the sample. The J gene is TRBJ1-2, the V gene TRBV27; 9 bases match TRBD1. J lost 4 bases, V lost 3 bases, and 3 bases had no gene match. The CDR3 length is 14 residues. Per germline, CDR1 MNHEY and CDR2 SMNVEV (reference sequence). This CDR3 reads CASSLGQGRYGYTF. In DNA form, the CDR3 reads TGTGCCAGCAGTTTGGGACAGGGACGCTATGGCTACACCTTC.

J is TRBJ2-3 and V is TRBV6-1; TRBD1 aligns across 8 bases. The CDR3 is 13 amino acids. Germline-derived CDR1 and CDR2 are MNHNS and SASEGT. The V and J ends lost 5 bases and 6 bases, in that order; junction bases with no gene match: 4. Here the CDR3 reads CASSPYRGDTQYF. CDR3 DNA: TGTGCCAGCAGTCCGTACAGGGGGGATACGCAGTATTTT.

The sample holds a few counts of this clone. V is TRBV10-1 and J is TRBJ1-2, with 7 bases lining up with TRBD1. The J segment lost 5 bases and the V segment lost 0 bases, leaving 0 bases of the junction unmatched. The CDR3 covers 13 residues. Germline CDR1 and CDR2: WNHNN and SYGVQD (reference sequence). CDR3 coding DNA: TGCGCCAGCAGTGAGTCGGGACAGTATGGCTACACCTTC. The encoded protein is CASSESGQYGYTF.

This clone was observed a few times. The chain is built from TRBV19 and TRBJ1-6, with D perhaps TRBD1 (5 bases). CDR3 length: 13 residues. The V gene lost 9 bases and the J gene lost 7 bases, with 13 bases spanning the gap. CDR1 and CDR2 (germline): LNHDA, SQIVND (reference sequence). The CDR3 nucleotides read TGTGCCAGCCGGGACGCTGGAAATTCACCCCTCCACTTT. Encoded protein: CASRDAGNSPLHF. Full variable domain (rest looked up from reference TRBV19 and TRBJ1-6): DGGITQSPKYLFRKEGQNVTLSCEQNLNHDAMYWYRQDPGQGLRLIYYSQIVNDFQKGDIAEGYSVSREKKESFPLTVTSAQKNPTAFYLCASRDAGNSPLHFGNGTRLTVT.

V and J are TRBV6-5 and TRBJ2-7; D perhaps matches TRBD1 (5 bases). Germline CDR1 and CDR2: MNHEY and SVGAGI. Trimming shortened V by 5 bases and J by 1 base, and 15 bases separated the two germline ends. CDR3 length: 15 residues. CDR3 sequence (DNA): TGTGCCAGCAGTCCACAGGTTGCCCATTCCTACGAGCAGTACTTC. It translates to CASSPQVAHSYEQYF.